This entry features one T cell receptor (beta chain) sequence. Its target is not known. These data are taken from a study of OX40 agonist ivuxolimab in advanced cancers. The wider study: Mean age approximately 55 years, range about 20 to 90; approximately 80% male. Study-level findings and limits: Dosing at 0.1 to 3.0 mg/kg was accompanied by clonal expansion of CD4+ and CD8+ blood T cells by week 6. Low normalized T-cell clonal expansion also characterized some of the nonresponders. Expanded peripheral T cells had an undetermined antigen specificity.

The repertoire was sequenced with immunoSEQ multiplex PCR; TCRdb's copy has only in-frame clones and lacks some. This sample has some 33,000 clones, with roughly 80% found just once. V lost 6 bases, J lost 0 bases, and 11 bases lay in between. The CDR3 loop spans 14 amino acids. From germline, CDR1 is MDHEN and CDR2 SYDVKM. The TCR was taken from an adult with an advanced solid tumor such as melanoma, head and neck, liver or kidney cancer. This specimen consisted of CD4+ or CD8+ T cells sorted from blood, obtained in a trial of the OX40 agonist ivuxolimab. The chain joins TRBV28 to TRBJ2-5; D may correspond to TRBD1 or TRBD2 (5 bases each). The CDR3 coding sequence is TGTGCCAGCAGCCGAGGGGACGACCAAGAGACCCAGTACTTC. This encodes CASSRGDDQETQYF. Complete variable domain (other parts from reference TRBV28 and TRBJ2-5): DVKVTQSSRYLVKRTGEKVFLECVQDMDHENMFWYRQDPGLGLRLIYFSYDVKMKEKGDIPEGYSVSREKKERFSLILESASTNQTSMYLCASSRGDDQETQYFGPGTRLLVL.